This T cell receptor (delta chain) was found in a study of gamma delta lymphoproliferative disorders and STAT genes. Sequencing used genomic DNA taken from PBMCs of patients and controls. TCRdb re-processed the multiplex PCR reads via CATT. This sample carries 3,300 or so delta-chain clones, around 1.2% of them seen once, and the ten largest clones take 20%. A note on this clone: The amino acid sequence in TCRdb belongs to a much larger clone and departs from this DNA's translation at residue 16, likely a sequencing read error; the sequence shown is translated from the DNA.

The CDR3 loop spans 18 amino acids. Germline CDR1 GEAIGNYY, CDR2 EKD. Material for sequencing was blood. The chain carries TRDV2 and TRDJ3, with 10 bases that match TRDD3. This clonotype was obtained from a human donor in good health. CDR3 nucleotide sequence: TGTGCCTGTGACACCGGGGGATACGGCACCTGGGACACCCGACAGAAGTTTTTC. It yields the protein CACDTGGYGTWDTRQKFF.